This TCR beta chain comes out of a study of vaccination effects on CD4 cells after COVID-19. About the study: Vaccine administered to participants consisted of two doses of either BNT162b2 or mRNA-1273. The study's findings and limits: Healthy vaccine recipients' vaccine-induced clones were almost all SARS-CoV-2 mono-reactive. Marked clonal contraction of both clone types appeared late after vaccination.

Isolation of CD4+ T cells took place after about nine days of culture. Here immunoSEQ multiplex PCR was the method, and the copy in TCRdb shows in-frame clones only, minus some. The data hold tens of thousands of clones, with 68% observed a single time. This CDR3 spans 13 amino acids. Germline V gene lookup returns CDR1 SGHAT and CDR2 FQNNGV. V gave up 3 bases and J gave up 5 bases, with 8 bases separating them. About this clone: Its antigen remains unknown.

Sequencing was performed on CD4+ T cells from PBMCs cultured without peptide, taken before COVID-19 vaccination. V usage is TRBV11-2 and J usage is TRBJ2-1; the D is unclear. The TCR originated in a human donor who received a COVID-19 vaccine. CDR3 residues: CASSFGTDNEQFF. In DNA, the CDR3 is TGTGCCAGCAGCTTTGGTACCGACAATGAGCAGTTCTTC.